The clone carrying this T cell receptor (beta chain) was counted at least ten times. Its antigen is currently unknown. Amplified TCR beta CDR3 regions came from RNA transcripts. With the HTBI primer set, the TCR CDR3 went through a first round of RT-PCR. TCRdb processed the multiplex PCR reads anew with MiXCR; each CDR3 protein has one entry. Of 300,000 to 400,000 distinct CDR3 sequences in the sample, 14% were seen once. The length of the CDR3 is 14 residues. V lost 2 bases, J lost 3 bases, and 8 bases lay in between. The V gene's germline CDR1 is PRHDT and CDR2 FYEKMQ (reference sequence). This sample is part of a study of T cells in Graves' hyperthyroidism and ophthalmopathy. Overall study results and limits: Stable hyperthyroidism was separated from ophthalmopathy by a model based on 13 V-J features. For ophthalmopathy, model prediction preceded onset by a median roughly 5.9 months.

Uncontrolled infections, other autoimmune diseases, pregnancy or lactation led to exclusion of patients. The sample was blood. This TCR derives from a woman under 40 with Graves' hyperthyroidism. The rearrangement uses TRBV13 and TRBJ2-4; TRBD2 is a possible D gene (5 bases). The CDR3 protein is CASSLRLRKNIQYF. The CDR3 bases are TGTGCCAGCAGCTTAAGACTACGCAAAAACATTCAGTACTTC. Full variable domain (remainder filled in from reference TRBV13 and TRBJ2-4): AAGVIQSPRHLIKEKRETATLKCYPIPRHDTVYWYQQGPGQDPQFLISFYEKMQSDKGSIPDRFSAQQFSDYHSELNMSSLELGDSALYFCASSLRLRKNIQYFGAGTRLSVL.